This entry concerns a single TCR beta chain. The protocol was immunoSEQ multiplex PCR, while the TCRdb copy is restricted to in-frame clones and leaves out a portion. The sample lists roughly 50,000 clones; 80% to 95% were seen once. V was pared by 8 bases and J by 4 bases, with 16 bases between. Germline CDR1 and CDR2: SGDLS and YYNGEE. This CDR3 contains 14 residues. This entry belongs to a study of T cell changes during pregnancy in multiple sclerosis. This sequence was found in a female donor with multiple sclerosis, enrolled in a pregnancy study. Sequences were derived from CD4+ T cells from peripheral blood mononuclear cells, sampled in the third trimester of pregnancy. The genes are TRBV9 and TRBJ1-3; D possibly corresponds to TRBD1 (6 bases). CDR3 sequence reads: CASSQGPTGNTIYF. The CDR3 DNA is TGTGCCAGTTCCCAGGGGCCGACGGGAAACACCATATATTTT.